This is a list of T cell receptor beta chains from one sample in a study of cytomegalovirus exposure and HLA in healthy donors. Repertoires were generated with immunoSEQ multiplex PCR, while TCRdb's copy carries only in-frame clones and drops some. The data show about 190,000 clones, with roughly four fifths seen just once and 2.5% to 4% held by the top ten. The sequenced material came from PBMCs. The receptors shown here come from a woman in her 30s in good health and CMV-seropositive. CDR3s include the opening cysteine and the closing phenylalanine or tryptophan. Fields, in order: J gene, V gene, CDR3 protein.

j_call: TRBJ1-2; v_call: TRBV7-2; cdr3_aa: CASSLTPDMNYGYTF
j_call: TRBJ1-4; v_call: TRBV2; cdr3_aa: CASSVQGNNEKLFF
j_call: TRBJ2-5; v_call: TRBV18; cdr3_aa: CASSSYSGQETQYF
j_call: TRBJ1-4; v_call: TRBV5-1; cdr3_aa: CATREGAGGEKLFF
j_call: TRBJ1-5; v_call: TRBV19; cdr3_aa: CASIDPGQGVSQPQHF
j_call: TRBJ2-7; v_call: TRBV2; cdr3_aa: CASYRGTYEQYF
j_call: TRBJ2-7; v_call: TRBV27; cdr3_aa: CASSPLTGDHEQYF
j_call: TRBJ2-1; v_call: TRBV19; cdr3_aa: CASSTGNEQFF
j_call: TRBJ2-7; v_call: TRBV5-1; cdr3_aa: CASTRAGGYDEQYF
j_call: TRBJ1-5; v_call: TRBV28; cdr3_aa: CASRVQGALGQPQHF
j_call: TRBJ1-2; v_call: TRBV11-1; cdr3_aa: CASSLDYGRARDGYTF
j_call: TRBJ2-5; v_call: TRBV29-1; cdr3_aa: CSVLAGAETQYF
j_call: TRBJ1-5; v_call: TRBV6-1; cdr3_aa: CASSDLPRWGDQPQHF
j_call: TRBJ2-5; v_call: TRBV27; cdr3_aa: CASSGGTGVAETQYF
j_call: TRBJ2-7; v_call: TRBV27; cdr3_aa: CASSPRDRPFEEQYF
j_call: TRBJ2-3; v_call: TRBV29-1; cdr3_aa: CSVVPQGTDTQYF
j_call: TRBJ1-2; v_call: TRBV5-1; cdr3_aa: CASSLSPQGADGYTF
j_call: TRBJ1-2; v_call: TRBV6-1; cdr3_aa: CASSEWAANYGYTF
j_call: TRBJ2-7; v_call: TRBV6-1; cdr3_aa: CASNLAGADEQYF
j_call: TRBJ1-1; v_call: TRBV4-1; cdr3_aa: CASSRPGHLNTEAFF
j_call: TRBJ1-6; v_call: TRBV5-6; cdr3_aa: CASSLRDFGSPLHF
j_call: TRBJ1-2; v_call: TRBV5-1; cdr3_aa: CASSSDDRGDGYTF
j_call: TRBJ2-5; v_call: TRBV19; cdr3_aa: CASSIDSGSGETQYF
j_call: TRBJ2-2; v_call: TRBV15; cdr3_aa: CATSPPWDSANTGELFF
j_call: TRBJ2-3; v_call: TRBV19; cdr3_aa: CASSIPGGTDTQYF
j_call: TRBJ1-5; v_call: TRBV6-1; cdr3_aa: CASSEAISRNQPQHF
j_call: TRBJ2-7; v_call: TRBV18; cdr3_aa: CASSPDRASYEQYF
j_call: TRBJ2-1; v_call: TRBV4-1; cdr3_aa: CASSPVGTSGSSEQFF
j_call: TRBJ1-1; v_call: TRBV6-1; cdr3_aa: CASSPDRGRDTEAFF
j_call: TRBJ2-1; v_call: TRBV12-2; cdr3_aa: CASRLVPGASGGFNEQFF
j_call: TRBJ2-1; v_call: TRBV19; cdr3_aa: CASSIGQGDNEQFF
j_call: TRBJ1-2; v_call: TRBV19; cdr3_aa: CASSTSGTGRANYGYTF
j_call: TRBJ1-3; v_call: TRBV5-6; cdr3_aa: CASSSRTGNSGNTIYF
j_call: TRBJ2-7; v_call: TRBV13; cdr3_aa: CASSPTSGRAPPYEQYF
j_call: TRBJ2-5; v_call: TRBV11-3; cdr3_aa: CASSPGDLAGGGSETQYF
j_call: TRBJ2-3; v_call: TRBV10-3; cdr3_aa: CATGDGSTDTQYF
j_call: TRBJ2-3; v_call: TRBV6-6; cdr3_aa: CASTRRFTDTQYF
j_call: TRBJ1-1; v_call: TRBV7-9; cdr3_aa: CASSLSVRVNTEAFF
j_call: TRBJ2-7; v_call: TRBV5-1; cdr3_aa: CASSLILRRTSSYEQYF
j_call: TRBJ2-7; v_call: TRBV7-9; cdr3_aa: CASSPQGNEQYF
j_call: TRBJ1-1; v_call: TRBV11-2; cdr3_aa: CASSTGQGAPEAFF
j_call: TRBJ2-5; v_call: TRBV10-3; cdr3_aa: CAISESLRETQYF
j_call: TRBJ1-1; v_call: TRBV28; cdr3_aa: CASSRGLLGTEAFF
j_call: TRBJ2-1; v_call: TRBV7-8; cdr3_aa: CASSLIVLADTNEQFF
j_call: TRBJ2-2; v_call: TRBV5-1; cdr3_aa: CASSLKEGGNTGELFF
j_call: TRBJ2-3; v_call: TRBV11-3; cdr3_aa: CASSPTGGTDTQYF
j_call: TRBJ2-1; v_call: TRBV27; cdr3_aa: CASSPPRGLGEQFF
j_call: TRBJ2-3; v_call: TRBV28; cdr3_aa: CASSFVRGGGPDTQYF
j_call: TRBJ1-4; v_call: TRBV5-6; cdr3_aa: CASSFATGAANEKLFF
j_call: TRBJ1-3; v_call: TRBV4-1; cdr3_aa: CASSQPTGGNTIYF
j_call: TRBJ2-6; v_call: TRBV6-6; cdr3_aa: CASSPTGAGANVLTF
j_call: TRBJ1-5; v_call: TRBV6-5; cdr3_aa: CASSDGMGRQPQHF